Below, 7 T cell receptor beta chains from the same sample are listed, as sequenced in a study of shared clonotypes between healthy human individuals. Sequenced by immunoSEQ multiplex PCR; TCRdb stores in-frame clones only, minus some. The sample carries roughly 2,500,000 clones, 80% to 95% recorded once. Specimen: naive CD4+ T cells from PBMCs. Subset: CD45RA+ positively selected. Receptors were obtained from a man aged 18 to 30 in good health. Some clones in this sample may be carry-over from other donors' samples.

The V gene is TRBV15, the J gene TRBJ2-6; 7 bases agree with TRBD1. This CDR3 spans 17 amino acids. The J segment lost 2 bases and the V segment lost 1 base, leaving 5 bases of the junction unmatched. CDR1 is LNHNV, CDR2 YYDKDF, per germline (reference sequence). CDR3 region: CATSRALTGAGANVLTF. The CDR3 bases are TGTGCCACCAGCAGAGCTCTAACAGGGGCTGGGGCCAACGTCCTGACTTTC.

J is TRBJ2-3 and V is TRBV7-8; D not certain. The germline V gene has CDR1 SGHVS and CDR2 FQNEAQ. Trimming took off 1 base at V and 4 bases at J, with 12 bases between the two ends. The CDR3 loop spans 15 amino acids. The CDR3 coding sequence is TGTGCCAGCAGCTTAGGTGGTCGATTTGCAGATACGCAGTATTTT. Translating it yields CASSLGGRFADTQYF.

This rearrangement joins TRBV29-1 to TRBJ2-7; maybe TRBD2 (6 bases). The germline gives CDR1 SQVTM, CDR2 ANQGSEA. This CDR3 contains 13 residues. Trimming left V 6 bases short and J 5 bases short, with 17 bases between. CDR3 sequence (DNA): TGCAGCGTCGCTGCGGGGACTTGGGACGAGCAGTACTTC. Translating gives CSVAAGTWDEQYF.

J is TRBJ2-2 and V is TRBV7-9; 9 bases map to TRBD2. The CDR3 is 15 residues long. V lost 5 bases to trimming and J lost 2 bases; unmatched junction nucleotides: 3. CDR1 and CDR2 from the germline V gene are SEHNR and FQNEAQ (reference sequence). Written as DNA, the CDR3 is TGTGCCAGCAGCCGACTAGCGGAAAACACCGGGGAGCTGTTTTTT. Amino acid sequence: CASSRLAENTGELFF. Supplemented by reference TRBV7-9 and TRBJ2-2, the full variable domain reads DTGVSQNPRHKITKRGQNVTFRCDPISEHNRLYWYRQTLGQGPEFLTYFQNEAQLEKSRLLSDRFSAERPKGSFSTLEIQRTEQGDSAMYLCASSRLAENTGELFFGEGSRLTVL.

As regards this clone: At the DNA level, this CDR3 is encoded by other sequences in the same sample as well. The CDR3: CASSFIAGGSYEQYF. The CDR3 coding sequence is TGCGCCAGCAGCTTTATAGCGGGGGGATCCTACGAGCAGTACTTC. This rearrangement joins TRBV5-1 to TRBJ2-7; 10 nucleotides align to TRBD2. CDR1 and CDR2 from the germline V gene are SGHRS and YFSETQ. The V gene end was trimmed by 2 bases and the J gene end by 1 base; junction bases not matched to a gene: 3. The CDR3 is 15 amino acids.

The rearrangement uses TRBV2 and TRBJ2-1; D uncertain. CDR1 and CDR2 (germline): SNHLY, FYNNEI. Trimming took 8 bases from V and 9 from J, leaving 17 bases between them. The CDR3 has 13 residues. The CDR3 sequence: CASCDFSGGEQFF. Written as DNA, the CDR3 is TGTGCCAGCTGCGACTTTAGTGGTGGTGAGCAGTTCTTC.

This chain connects TRBV29-1 to TRBJ1-2, with unresolved D. Looked up from germline, CDR1 is SQVTM and CDR2 is ANQGSEA. The CDR3 contains 16 residues. Between the trimmed V and J ends, which lost 0 bases and 0 bases, there was a span of 14 bases. The chain's CDR3 is CSVEDLEGYTNYGYTF. CDR3 DNA sequence: TGCAGCGTTGAAGATCTTGAAGGGTACACTAACTATGGCTACACCTTC.